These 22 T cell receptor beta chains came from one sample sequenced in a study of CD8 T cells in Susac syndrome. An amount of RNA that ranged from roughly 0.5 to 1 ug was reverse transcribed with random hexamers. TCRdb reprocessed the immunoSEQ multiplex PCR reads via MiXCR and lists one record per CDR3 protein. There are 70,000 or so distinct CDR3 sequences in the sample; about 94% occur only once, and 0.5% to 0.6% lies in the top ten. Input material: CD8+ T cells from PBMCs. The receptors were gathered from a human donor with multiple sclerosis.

The CDR3 region has the DNA TGTGCCATCAGTGAGACAGCGTACGAGCAGTACTTC. It yields the protein CAISETAYEQYF. V gene TRBV10-3 combines with J gene TRBJ2-7; D gene uncertain. This CDR3 spans 12 amino acids. Germline lookup yields CDR1 ENHRY and CDR2 SYGVKD. Deletions cut 2 bases from V and 4 bases from J, with 6 bases between.

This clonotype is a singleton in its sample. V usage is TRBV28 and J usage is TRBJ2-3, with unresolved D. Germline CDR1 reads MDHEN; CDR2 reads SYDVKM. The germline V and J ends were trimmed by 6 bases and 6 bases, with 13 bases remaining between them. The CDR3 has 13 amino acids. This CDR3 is CASSPNIADTQYF. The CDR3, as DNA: TGTGCCAGCAGCCCGAATATTGCGGATACGCAGTATTTT.

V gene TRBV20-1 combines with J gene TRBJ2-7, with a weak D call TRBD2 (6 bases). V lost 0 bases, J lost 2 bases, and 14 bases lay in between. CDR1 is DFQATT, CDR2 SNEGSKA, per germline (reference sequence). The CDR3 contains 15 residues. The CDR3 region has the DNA TGCAGTGCTAGAGACCGGGAGCATCTCACCTACGAGCAGTACTTC. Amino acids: CSARDREHLTYEQYF.

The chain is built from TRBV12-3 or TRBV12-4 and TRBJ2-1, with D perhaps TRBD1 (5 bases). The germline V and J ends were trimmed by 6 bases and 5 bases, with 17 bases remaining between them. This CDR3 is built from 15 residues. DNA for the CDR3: TGTGCCAGCAGGTCGACAGAGAACCCCCACAATGAGCAGTTCTTC. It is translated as CASRSTENPHNEQFF.

CDR3 DNA: TGTGCCAGCAGCTTAGCGCCAAGGGTGTCGAATGAGCAGTTCTTC. This sequence encodes CASSLAPRVSNEQFF. This sequence joins TRBV7-9 and TRBJ2-1; D gene unclear. This CDR3 contains 15 residues. Deletions cut 0 bases from V and 7 bases from J, with 13 bases between. Per the germline V gene, CDR1 is SEHNR and CDR2 is FQNEAQ (reference sequence).

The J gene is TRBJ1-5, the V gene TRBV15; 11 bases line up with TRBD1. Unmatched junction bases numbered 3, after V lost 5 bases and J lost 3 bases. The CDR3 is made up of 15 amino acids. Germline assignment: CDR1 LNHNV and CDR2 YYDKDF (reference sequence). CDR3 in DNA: TGTGCCACCAGCCGGGACAGGGGGGTCAATCAGCCCCAGCATTTT. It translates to CATSRDRGVNQPQHF.

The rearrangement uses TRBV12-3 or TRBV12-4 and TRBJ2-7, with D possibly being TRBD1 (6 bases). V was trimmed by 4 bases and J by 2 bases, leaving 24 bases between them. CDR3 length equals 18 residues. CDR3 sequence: CASSSMSRDTFGTYEQYF. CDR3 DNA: TGTGCCAGCAGTTCCATGTCCCGGGACACGTTCGGAACCTACGAGCAGTACTTC.

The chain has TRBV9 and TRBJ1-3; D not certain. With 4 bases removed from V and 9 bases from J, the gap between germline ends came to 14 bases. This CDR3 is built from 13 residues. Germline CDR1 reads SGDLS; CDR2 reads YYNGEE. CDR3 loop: CASSSSGESTIYF. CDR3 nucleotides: TGTGCCAGCAGCTCAAGTGGGGAGAGCACCATATATTTT.

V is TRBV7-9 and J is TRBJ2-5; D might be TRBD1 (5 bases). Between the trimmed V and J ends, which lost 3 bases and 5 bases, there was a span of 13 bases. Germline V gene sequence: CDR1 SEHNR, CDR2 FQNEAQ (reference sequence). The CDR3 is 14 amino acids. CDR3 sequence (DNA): TGTGCCAGCAGCTTGGGCAGGGCGTGGGAGACCCAGTACTTC. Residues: CASSLGRAWETQYF.

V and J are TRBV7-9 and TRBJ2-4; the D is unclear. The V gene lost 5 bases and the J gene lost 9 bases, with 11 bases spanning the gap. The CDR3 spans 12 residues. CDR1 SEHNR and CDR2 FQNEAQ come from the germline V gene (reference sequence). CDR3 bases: TGTGCCAGCAGCAGGGATACGGGCATTCAGTACTTC. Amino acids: CASSRDTGIQYF.

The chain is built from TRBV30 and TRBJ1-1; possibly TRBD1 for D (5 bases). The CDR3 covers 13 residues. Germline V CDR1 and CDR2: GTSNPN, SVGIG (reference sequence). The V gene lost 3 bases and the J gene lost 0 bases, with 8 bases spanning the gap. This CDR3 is CAWRGGLNTEAFF. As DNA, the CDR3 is TGTGCCTGGAGGGGGGGGTTGAACACTGAAGCTTTCTTT.

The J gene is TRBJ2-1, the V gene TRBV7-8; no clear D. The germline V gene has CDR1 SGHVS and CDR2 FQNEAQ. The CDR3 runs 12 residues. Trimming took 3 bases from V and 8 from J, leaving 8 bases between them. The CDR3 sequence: CASSLRAHEQFF. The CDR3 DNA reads TGTGCCAGCAGCTTGCGAGCGCATGAGCAGTTCTTC.

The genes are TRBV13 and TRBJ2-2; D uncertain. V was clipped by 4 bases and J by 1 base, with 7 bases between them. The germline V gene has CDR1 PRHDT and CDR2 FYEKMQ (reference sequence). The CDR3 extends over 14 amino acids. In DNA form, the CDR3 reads TGTGCCAGCAGCTATCCAGGGAACACCGGGGAGCTGTTTTTT. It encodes CASSYPGNTGELFF.

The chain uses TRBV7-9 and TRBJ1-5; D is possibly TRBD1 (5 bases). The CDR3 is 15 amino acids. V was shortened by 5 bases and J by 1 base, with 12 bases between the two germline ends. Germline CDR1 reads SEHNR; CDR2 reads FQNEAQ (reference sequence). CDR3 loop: CASSQDDSSNQPQHF. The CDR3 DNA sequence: TGTGCCAGCAGCCAAGATGACAGCAGCAATCAGCCCCAGCATTTT.

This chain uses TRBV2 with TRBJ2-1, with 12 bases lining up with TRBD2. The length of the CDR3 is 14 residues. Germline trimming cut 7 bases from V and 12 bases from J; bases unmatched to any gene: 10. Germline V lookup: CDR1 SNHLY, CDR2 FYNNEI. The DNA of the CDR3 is TGTGCCAGCATCAAGACTAGCGGGAGCCTCGCGCAGTTCTTC. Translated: CASIKTSGSLAQFF.

The CDR3 loop is CASRGLAGGETQYF. CDR3 DNA: TGTGCCAGCAGAGGACTAGCGGGAGGAGAGACCCAGTACTTC. This rearrangement joins TRBV7-9 to TRBJ2-5; 14 nucleotides align to TRBD2. The CDR3 is 14 amino acids. Germline V gives CDR1 SEHNR, CDR2 FQNEAQ (reference sequence). After removal of 6 bases from V and 4 bases from J, the junction contained 1 base not matched to a gene.

In nucleotides, the CDR3 is TGTGCCAGCAGTTACGCTAGCTTCTATGATAGTCCGAGAGAGACCCAGTACTTC. Its protein is CASSYASFYDSPRETQYF. This chain joins TRBV6-5 and TRBJ2-5; TRBD2 is a possible D gene (5 bases). V was trimmed by 2 bases and J by 4 bases, leaving 23 bases between them. Germline CDR1 and CDR2: MNHEY and SVGAGI. The CDR3 totals 18 residues.

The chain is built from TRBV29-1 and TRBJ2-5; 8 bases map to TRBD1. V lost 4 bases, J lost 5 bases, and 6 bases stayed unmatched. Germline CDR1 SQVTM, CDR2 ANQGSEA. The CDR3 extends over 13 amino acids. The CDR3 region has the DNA TGCAGCGTTGTACAGGGGGAACGGGAGACCCAGTACTTC. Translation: CSVVQGERETQYF.

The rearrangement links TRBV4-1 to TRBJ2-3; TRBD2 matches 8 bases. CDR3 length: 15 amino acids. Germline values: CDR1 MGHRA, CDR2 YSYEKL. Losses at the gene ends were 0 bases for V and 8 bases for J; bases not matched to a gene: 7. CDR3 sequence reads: CASSQDTSGAATQYF. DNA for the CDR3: TGCGCCAGCAGCCAAGACACTAGCGGTGCGGCTACGCAGTATTTT.

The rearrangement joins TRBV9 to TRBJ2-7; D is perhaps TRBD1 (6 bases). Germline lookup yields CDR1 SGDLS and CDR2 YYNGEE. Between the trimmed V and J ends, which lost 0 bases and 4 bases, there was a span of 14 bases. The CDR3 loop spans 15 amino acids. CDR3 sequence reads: CASSVEGERGYEQYF. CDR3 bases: TGTGCCAGCAGCGTAGAGGGGGAGCGTGGGTACGAGCAGTACTTC.

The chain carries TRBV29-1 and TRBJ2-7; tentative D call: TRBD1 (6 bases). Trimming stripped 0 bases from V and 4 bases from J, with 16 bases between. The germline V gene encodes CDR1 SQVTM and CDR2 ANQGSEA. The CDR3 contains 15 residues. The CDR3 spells CSVEDGRTESYEQYF. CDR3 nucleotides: TGCAGCGTTGAAGATGGGCGGACAGAAAGTTACGAGCAGTACTTC.

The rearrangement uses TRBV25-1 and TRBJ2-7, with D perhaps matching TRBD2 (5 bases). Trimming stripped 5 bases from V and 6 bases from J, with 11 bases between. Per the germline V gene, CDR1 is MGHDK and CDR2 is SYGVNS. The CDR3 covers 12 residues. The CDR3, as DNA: TGTGCCAGCAGTCCAGGAGGCCTCGAGCAGTACTTC. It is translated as CASSPGGLEQYF.